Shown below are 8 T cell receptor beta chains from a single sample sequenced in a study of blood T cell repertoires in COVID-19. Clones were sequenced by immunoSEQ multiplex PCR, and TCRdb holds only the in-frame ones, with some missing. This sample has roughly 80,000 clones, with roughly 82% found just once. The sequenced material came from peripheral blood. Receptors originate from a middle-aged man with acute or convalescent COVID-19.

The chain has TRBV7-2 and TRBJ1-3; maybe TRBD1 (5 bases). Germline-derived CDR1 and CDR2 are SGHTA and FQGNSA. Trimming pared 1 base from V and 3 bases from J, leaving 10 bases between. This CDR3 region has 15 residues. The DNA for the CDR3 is TGTGCCAGCAGCTTAGGTGGGGGGGTTGGAAACACCATATATTTT. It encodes CASSLGGGVGNTIYF.

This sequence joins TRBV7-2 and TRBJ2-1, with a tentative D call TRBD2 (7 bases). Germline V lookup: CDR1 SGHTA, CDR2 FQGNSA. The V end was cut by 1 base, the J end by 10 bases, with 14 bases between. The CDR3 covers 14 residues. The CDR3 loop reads CASSLGGGLGEQFF. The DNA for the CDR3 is TGTGCCAGCAGCTTAGGGGGGGGCCTCGGAGAGCAGTTCTTC.

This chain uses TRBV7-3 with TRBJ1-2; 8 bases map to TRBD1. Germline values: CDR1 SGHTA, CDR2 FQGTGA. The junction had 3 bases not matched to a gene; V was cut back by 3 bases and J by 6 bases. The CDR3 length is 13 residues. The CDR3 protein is CASSFTGGDGYTF. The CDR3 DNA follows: TGTGCCAGCAGCTTCACAGGGGGTGATGGCTACACCTTC.

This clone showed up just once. CDR3 sequence: CATNSEDSLRGQPQHF. The CDR3 coding sequence is TGCGCCACAAATTCCGAGGACAGCCTAAGGGGGCAGCCCCAGCATTTT. The chain uses TRBV10-1 and TRBJ1-5; perhaps TRBD1 as D (6 bases). CDR1 WNHNN and CDR2 SYGVQD come from the germline V gene (reference sequence). The CDR3 runs to 16 residues. With 10 bases removed from V and 7 bases from J, the gap between germline ends came to 26 bases.

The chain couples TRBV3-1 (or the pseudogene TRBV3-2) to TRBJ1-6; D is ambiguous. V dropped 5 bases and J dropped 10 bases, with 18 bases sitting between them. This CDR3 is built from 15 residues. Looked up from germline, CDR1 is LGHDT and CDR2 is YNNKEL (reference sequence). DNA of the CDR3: TGTGCCAGCAGCAAAAGGAGGCCAGCCTGGTCACCCCTCCACTTT. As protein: CASSKRRPAWSPLHF.

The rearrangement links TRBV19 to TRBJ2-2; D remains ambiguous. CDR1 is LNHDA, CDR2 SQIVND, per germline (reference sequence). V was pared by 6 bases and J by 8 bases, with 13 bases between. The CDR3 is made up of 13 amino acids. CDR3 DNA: TGTGCCAGTAGACTCGAGGTAGTGGGGGAGCTGTTTTTT. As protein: CASRLEVVGELFF. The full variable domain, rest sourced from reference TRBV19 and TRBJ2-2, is DGGITQSPKYLFRKEGQNVTLSCEQNLNHDAMYWYRQDPGQGLRLIYYSQIVNDFQKGDIAEGYSVSREKKESFPLTVTSAQKNPTAFYLCASRLEVVGELFFGEGSRLTVL.

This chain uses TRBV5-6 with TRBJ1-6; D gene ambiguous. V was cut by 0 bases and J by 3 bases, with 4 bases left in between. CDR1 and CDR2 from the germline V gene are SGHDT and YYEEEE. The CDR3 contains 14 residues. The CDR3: CASSLVRYNSPLHF. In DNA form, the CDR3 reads TGTGCCAGCAGCTTGGTTCGCTATAATTCACCCCTCCACTTT.

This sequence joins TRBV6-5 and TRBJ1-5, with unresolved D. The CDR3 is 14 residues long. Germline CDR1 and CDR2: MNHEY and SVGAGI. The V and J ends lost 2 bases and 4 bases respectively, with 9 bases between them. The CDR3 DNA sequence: TGTGCCAGCAGTTACGTGGCAGGAAATCAGCCCCAGCATTTT. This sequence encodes CASSYVAGNQPQHF.